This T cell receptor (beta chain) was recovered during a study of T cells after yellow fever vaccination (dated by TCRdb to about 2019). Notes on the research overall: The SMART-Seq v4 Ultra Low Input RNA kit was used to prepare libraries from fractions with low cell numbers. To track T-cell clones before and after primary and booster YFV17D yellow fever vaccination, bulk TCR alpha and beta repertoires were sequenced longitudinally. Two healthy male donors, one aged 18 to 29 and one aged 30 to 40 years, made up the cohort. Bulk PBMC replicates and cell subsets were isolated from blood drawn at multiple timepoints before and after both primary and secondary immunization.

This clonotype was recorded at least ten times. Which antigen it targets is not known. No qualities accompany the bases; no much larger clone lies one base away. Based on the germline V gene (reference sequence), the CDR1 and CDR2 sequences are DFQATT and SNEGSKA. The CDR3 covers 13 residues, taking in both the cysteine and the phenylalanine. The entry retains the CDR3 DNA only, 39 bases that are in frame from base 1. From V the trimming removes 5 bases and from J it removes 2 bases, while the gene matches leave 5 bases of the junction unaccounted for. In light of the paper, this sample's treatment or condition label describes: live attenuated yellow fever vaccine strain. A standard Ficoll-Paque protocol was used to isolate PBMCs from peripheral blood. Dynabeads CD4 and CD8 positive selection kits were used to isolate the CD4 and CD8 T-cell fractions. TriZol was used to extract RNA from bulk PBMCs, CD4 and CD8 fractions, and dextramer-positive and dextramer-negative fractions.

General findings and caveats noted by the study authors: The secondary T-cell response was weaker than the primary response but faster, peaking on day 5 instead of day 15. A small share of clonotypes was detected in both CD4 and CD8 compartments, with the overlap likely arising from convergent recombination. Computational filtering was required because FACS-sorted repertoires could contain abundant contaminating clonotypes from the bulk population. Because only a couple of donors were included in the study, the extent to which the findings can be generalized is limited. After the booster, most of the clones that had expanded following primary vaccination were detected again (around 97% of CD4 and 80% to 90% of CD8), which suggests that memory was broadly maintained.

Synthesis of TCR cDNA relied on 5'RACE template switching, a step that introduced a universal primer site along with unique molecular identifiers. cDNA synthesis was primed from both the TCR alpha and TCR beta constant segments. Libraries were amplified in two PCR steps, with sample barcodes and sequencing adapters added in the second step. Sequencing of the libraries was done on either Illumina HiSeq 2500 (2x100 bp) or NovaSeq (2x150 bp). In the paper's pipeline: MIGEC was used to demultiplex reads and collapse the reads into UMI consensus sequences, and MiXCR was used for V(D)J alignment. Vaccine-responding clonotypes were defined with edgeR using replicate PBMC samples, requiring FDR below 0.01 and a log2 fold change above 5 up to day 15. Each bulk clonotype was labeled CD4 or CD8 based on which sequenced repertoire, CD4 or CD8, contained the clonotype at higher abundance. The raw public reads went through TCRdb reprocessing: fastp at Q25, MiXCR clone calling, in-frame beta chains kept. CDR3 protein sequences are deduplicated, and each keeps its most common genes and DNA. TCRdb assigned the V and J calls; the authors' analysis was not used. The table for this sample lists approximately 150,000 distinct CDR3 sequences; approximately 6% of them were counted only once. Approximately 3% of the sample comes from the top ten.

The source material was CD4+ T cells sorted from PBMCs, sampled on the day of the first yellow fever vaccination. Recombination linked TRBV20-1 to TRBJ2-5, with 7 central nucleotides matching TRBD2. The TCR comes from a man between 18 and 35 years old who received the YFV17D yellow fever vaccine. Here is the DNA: TGCAGTGCTTTTATCGGGGGGCAAGAGACCCAGTACTTC. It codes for CSAFIGGQETQYF.